The 14 T cell receptor beta chains below come from one sample, sequenced in a study of blood T cells in healthy people across ages. Primed by a sample-barcoded 5' primer and a J-beta primer mix, a second PCR proceeded for roughly 7 to 12 cycles. In TCRdb, the 5' RACE reads were re-called with MiXCR into one record per CDR3 protein. The sample carries 1.5 million or so distinct CDR3 sequences, 42% recorded once. The sequencing sample was made of blood. These TCRs come from a woman younger than 30 in good health.

The chain couples TRBV7-3 to TRBJ2-3; no clear D gene. CDR3 size: 13 residues. Germline CDR1 SGHTA, CDR2 FQGTGA. The germline V and J ends were trimmed by 2 bases and 4 bases, with 7 bases remaining between them. The CDR3 nucleotides read TGTGCCAGCAGCTTAGGGTTCCCAGATACGCAGTATTTT. This codes for CASSLGFPDTQYF.

This clonotype was observed a handful of times. The CDR3 spells CASRLGGSYNEQFF. The CDR3 nucleotides are TGTGCCAGCAGGTTGGGTGGTTCCTACAATGAGCAGTTCTTC. The chain links TRBV7-3 to TRBJ2-1; D gene unclear. There are 14 residues in the CDR3. The V gene's germline CDR1 is SGHTA and CDR2 FQGTGA. Trimming removed 6 bases at V and 1 base at J, with 10 bases between.

This clonotype was detected a few times. The J gene is TRBJ2-3, the V gene TRBV3-1; D is possibly TRBD2 (5 bases). The CDR3 has 16 amino acids. Trimming took off 0 bases at V and 6 bases at J, with 16 bases between the two ends. Germline lookup yields CDR1 LGHDT and CDR2 YNNKEL (reference sequence). CDR3 in DNA: TGTGCCAGCAGCCAAGATGGGCAACCTACGGGGGATACGCAGTATTTT. As protein: CASSQDGQPTGDTQYF.

This chain uses TRBV9 with TRBJ2-3; D is ambiguous. The CDR3 sequence is 14 residues long. V lost 0 bases, J lost 6 bases, and 11 bases lay in between. In germline, CDR1 is SGDLS, CDR2 YYNGEE. The CDR3 reads CASSVDPDLDTQYF. The CDR3 nucleotides read TGTGCCAGCAGCGTAGACCCGGACCTGGATACGCAGTATTTT.

The V call is TRBV6-6, the J call TRBJ1-2, with D perhaps TRBD1 (5 bases). Germline loops: CDR1 MNHNY, CDR2 SVGAGI (reference sequence). Trimming shortened V by 6 bases and J by 10 bases, and 18 bases separated the two germline ends. The CDR3 consists of 13 residues. CDR3 DNA sequence: TGTGCCAGCAGCTCGACAGCCAGTAGTGACTACACCTTC. This codes for CASSSTASSDYTF.

The genes are TRBV20-1 and TRBJ2-3, with 10 bases identical to TRBD2. The CDR3 loop spans 17 amino acids. After removal of 3 bases from V and 2 bases from J, the junction contained 11 bases not matched to a gene. Germline CDR1 reads DFQATT; CDR2 reads SNEGSKA (reference sequence). Written as DNA, the CDR3 is TGCAGTGCTAGTCCATCCCAGCGGGAGGGAAACACAGATACGCAGTATTTT. Translation gives CSASPSQREGNTDTQYF.

V is TRBV6-1 and J is TRBJ1-2; D not resolved. Germline V CDR1 and CDR2: MNHNS, SASEGT. The CDR3 is 13 amino acids. Deletions cut 7 bases from V and 10 bases from J, with 19 bases between. CDR3: CASTSGLARFYTF. DNA for the CDR3: TGTGCCAGCACTTCAGGACTGGCGCGTTTCTACACCTTC.

The chain links TRBV7-2 to TRBJ2-3; D ambiguous. Germline V gene data show CDR1 as SGHTA and CDR2 as FQGNSA. The germline V and J ends were trimmed by 5 bases and 1 base, with 25 bases remaining between them. CDR3 size: 19 residues. This chain's CDR3 is CASSPRTPFDPFRTDTQYF. The CDR3 bases are TGTGCCAGCAGCCCCCGGACCCCCTTCGACCCCTTCCGCACAGATACGCAGTATTTT.

The chain carries TRBV4-1 and TRBJ2-7; TRBD2 might be the D (5 bases). The CDR3 sequence is 15 residues long. With 6 bases removed from V and 3 bases from J, the gap between germline ends came to 18 bases. The germline gives CDR1 MGHRA, CDR2 YSYEKL. CDR3: CASRDRTGESYEQYF. CDR3 bases: TGCGCCAGCAGAGACCGGACTGGGGAAAGCTACGAGCAGTACTTC.

V and J are TRBV21-1 and TRBJ2-7. TRBV21-1 is marked as a pseudogene. The CDR3 has 14 residues. Here the CDR3 reads CASDVSGQAYEQYF. CDR3 coding DNA: TGTGCCAGCGACGTATCTGGGCAGGCCTACGAGCAGTACTTC.

V gene TRBV10-1 combines with J gene TRBJ2-3; the D gene is possibly TRBD2 (7 bases). The CDR3 consists of 14 residues. Trimming shortened V by 2 bases and J by 5 bases, and 11 bases separated the two germline ends. Germline V gene data show CDR1 as WNHNN and CDR2 as SYGVQD (reference sequence). CDR3: CASSEGGAVDTQYF. The CDR3 DNA sequence: TGCGCCAGCAGTGAGGGGGGGGCCGTAGATACGCAGTATTTT.

A few counts support this clonotype. This chain joins TRBV20-1 and TRBJ2-1; 7 positions match TRBD1. Germline V lookup: CDR1 DFQATT, CDR2 SNEGSKA (reference sequence). Germline trimming cut 3 bases from V and 3 bases from J; bases unmatched to any gene: 8. The CDR3 covers 15 residues. CDR3 bases: TGCAGTGCTAGCCGCCGGGACAGCGACTACAATGAGCAGTTCTTC. Its protein is CSASRRDSDYNEQFF.

The genes are TRBV4-1 and TRBJ2-1; D uncertain. CDR1 is MGHRA and CDR2 is YSYEKL in the germline V gene. The CDR3 extends over 17 amino acids. The germline V and J ends were trimmed by 0 bases and 6 bases, with 18 bases remaining between them. CDR3 sequence: CASSQDGSGYGINEQFF. The DNA of the CDR3 is TGCGCCAGCAGCCAAGATGGATCAGGCTATGGGATCAATGAGCAGTTCTTC.

This clonotype showed up just a few times. The V gene is TRBV5-1, the J gene TRBJ1-2; 7 positions agree with TRBD1. V shed 4 bases and J 8 bases; nucleotides not matched to a gene: 5. The CDR3 runs to 12 residues. Germline V lookup: CDR1 SGHRS, CDR2 YFSETQ. This CDR3 reads CASSQGEEGYTF. The CDR3 DNA sequence: TGCGCCAGCAGCCAGGGGGAGGAGGGCTACACCTTC.